The 3 T cell receptor beta chains below were found in one sample sequenced in a study of beta chain features in type 1 diabetes (dated by TCRdb to the late 2010s). The library was made by the immunoSEQ multiplex PCR assay. The High Capacity cDNA Reverse Transcription Kit was used to reverse transcribe all of the isolated RNA, meaning that expressed TCRB transcripts were what got sequenced. TCRdb obtained this table from immuneACCESS and retained in-frame rearrangements with V and J assigned. These tables miss some clones; where compared with another copy, unresolved V genes account for less than half of the shortfall, and the remainder is unexplained. The sample table contains around 200,000 clones; only one count was recorded for more than 10% of them. Clones ranked in the top ten supply less than 0.7% of the sample. Sequencing used central memory CD4+ T cells from blood. The receptors derive from a woman younger than 35 in good health.

CDR3 sequence reads: CSVAKFGQGGPPDTQYF. The CDR3 DNA reads as TGCAGCGTGGCAAAATTTGGACAGGGGGGACCTCCAGATACGCAGTATTTT. J is TRBJ2-3 and V is TRBV29-1, with TRBD1 identical over 10 bases. Germline assignment: CDR1 SQVTM and CDR2 ANQGSEA. The trim removed 6 bases at V and 4 bases at J, leaving 16 bases unmatched. This CDR3 has 17 residues.

This chain connects TRBV7-9 to TRBJ2-1, with D possibly matching TRBD2 (6 bases). The ends were cut back, 1 base at V and 9 bases at J, with 10 bases in the middle. CDR1 is SEHNR and CDR2 is FQNEAQ in the germline V gene (reference sequence). There are 13 residues in the CDR3. DNA of the CDR3: TGTGCCAGCAGCTTAGATCGGGGAGGTGAGCAGTTCTTC. This gives the protein CASSLDRGGEQFF.

The chain couples TRBV4-1 to TRBJ2-6; TRBD1 matches 10 bases. Germline V gene data show CDR1 as MGHRA and CDR2 as YSYEKL. V dropped 3 bases and J dropped 2; count of bases not matched to a gene: 13. This CDR3 spans 20 amino acids. The CDR3 protein is CASSHRPRDRGNPGANVLTF. As DNA, the CDR3 is TGCGCCAGCAGCCACCGCCCCCGGGACAGGGGAAATCCTGGGGCCAACGTCCTGACTTTC.